This entry features one TCR beta chain sequence. What it binds is not known. The sample originates from a study of cytomegalovirus exposure and HLA in healthy donors. The PCR ran on 60 Vbeta and 13 Jbeta primers. Sequenced by immunoSEQ multiplex PCR; TCRdb stores in-frame clones only, minus some. The sample carries 100,000 to 150,000 clones, 60% to 80% recorded once. Study-wide results and caveats: What a later analysis showed was that several of the most significant clusters appeared linked to common viral pathogens. Prediction of most subjects' HLA-A and HLA-B alleles by TCR beta sequences was reportedly accurate. Researchers reported that a few CMV-associated chains were confirmed in vitro as CMV antigen-specific.

The sample was PBMCs. The clonotype was recovered from a female donor in good health and CMV-seronegative.

In DNA form, the CDR3 reads TGCGCCAGCAGCCAAGATCGGACAGTCTACAATGAGCAGTTCTTC. This gives the protein CASSQDRTVYNEQFF. This chain joins TRBV4-3 and TRBJ2-1; a weak D match, TRBD1 (6 bases). The CDR3 has 15 residues. Trimming left V 0 bases short and J 3 bases short, with 9 bases between. Germline loops: CDR1 LGHNA, CDR2 YSLEER.